This T cell receptor beta chain was retrieved from a study of vaccination effects on CD4 cells after COVID-19. The CDR3 runs 14 residues. Per germline, CDR1 SNHLY and CDR2 FYNNEI. The V end lost 4 bases, the J end lost 2 bases, and 8 bases lay between the germline ends. Assay used: immunoSEQ multiplex PCR; TCRdb lists only in-frame clones, some missing. The sample has 20,000 to 25,000 clones, 65% to 85% seen once. Concerning this clone: What it binds is unknown.

With the ViraFEST assay, the study expanded antigen-specific CD4+ T cells using viral peptide pools, then sequenced them. Having been cultured for ten to eleven days, the cells underwent CD4+ T cell isolation. The study found no prior SARS-CoV-2 infection in the vaccine recipients, who tested negative for nucleocapsid antibodies. V gene TRBV2 combines with J gene TRBJ2-2; possibly TRBD1 for D (6 bases). This receptor was taken from a human donor who received a COVID-19 vaccine. Here the sequenced sample was CD4+ T cells from PBMCs cultured with HCoV-NL63 spike peptides, taken before COVID-19 vaccination. DNA of the CDR3: TGTGCCAGCAGTGGGGACATAAACACCGGGGAGCTGTTTTTT. Translated: CASSGDINTGELFF. The variable domain in full, completed from reference TRBV2 and TRBJ2-2, reads EPEVTQTPSHQVTQMGQEVILRCVPISNHLYFYWYRQILGQKVEFLVSFYNNEISEKSEIFDDQFSVERPDGSNFTLKIRSTKLEDSAMYFCASSGDINTGELFFGEGSRLTVL.